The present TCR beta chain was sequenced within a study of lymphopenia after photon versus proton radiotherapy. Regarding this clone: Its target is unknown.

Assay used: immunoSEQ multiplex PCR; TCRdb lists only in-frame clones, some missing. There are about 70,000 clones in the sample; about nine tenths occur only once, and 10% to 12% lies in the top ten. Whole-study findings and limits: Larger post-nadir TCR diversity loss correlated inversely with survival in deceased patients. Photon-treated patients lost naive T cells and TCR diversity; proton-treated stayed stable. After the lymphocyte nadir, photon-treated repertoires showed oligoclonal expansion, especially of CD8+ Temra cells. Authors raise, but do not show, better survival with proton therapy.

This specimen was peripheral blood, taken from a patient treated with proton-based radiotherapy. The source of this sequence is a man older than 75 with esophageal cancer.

The CDR3 spells CASSLRGDPPYEQYF. CDR3 in DNA: TGCGCCAGCAGCTTGCGGGGAGATCCGCCCTACGAGCAGTACTTC. V gene TRBV5-1 combines with J gene TRBJ2-7; D possibly corresponds to TRBD2 (5 bases). Germline assignment: CDR1 SGHRS and CDR2 YFSETQ. V was trimmed by 1 base and J by 2 bases, leaving 13 bases between them. This CDR3 has 15 residues.